Listed here are 3 T cell receptor beta chains from one sample, sequenced in a study of blood T cell repertoires in COVID-19. Method: immunoSEQ multiplex PCR; TCRdb's copy keeps in-frame clones and lacks some. The repertoire holds 200,000 to 250,000 clones, with less than 90% as singletons. Source material: PBMCs or T cells enriched from blood (not recorded which). Receptor source: a woman aged 30 to 39 who had recovered from COVID-19.

The V gene is TRBV6-5, the J gene TRBJ1-3; D call uncertain. This CDR3 region has 13 residues. Germline-derived CDR1 and CDR2 are MNHEY and SVGAGI. V lost 6 bases and J 4 bases, leaving 10 bases between the germline ends. The CDR3 here is CASSLGEGNTIYF. CDR3 bases: TGTGCCAGCAGCCTCGGGGAGGGAAACACCATATATTTT.

This clone appeared a single time. The gene calls are TRBV19 and TRBJ2-5, with a weak D call TRBD1 (6 bases). V was pared by 7 bases and J by 4 bases, with 16 bases between. CDR1 LNHDA and CDR2 SQIVND come from the germline V gene (reference sequence). The CDR3 runs to 14 residues. For the CDR3, the DNA is TGTGCCAGTAAAGATCCCCCCAGGGGAGAGACCCAGTACTTC. Its protein product is CASKDPPRGETQYF.

The genes are TRBV3-1 (or the pseudogene TRBV3-2) and TRBJ2-5; D is uncertain. Trimming removed 6 bases at V and 2 bases at J, with 10 bases between. Germline lookup yields CDR1 LGHDT and CDR2 YNNKEL (reference sequence). CDR3 length: 13 residues. In DNA form, the CDR3 reads TGTGCCAGCAGAAGTACTGAGCAAGAGACCCAGTACTTC. It encodes CASRSTEQETQYF.